The T cell receptor (beta chain) described here comes from a study of blood T cells in healthy people across ages. Caucasian, healthy and from Russia, the donors were aged between about 6 and 100. Trimming removed 6 bases from V and 2 bases from J, with 13 bases in between. Germline-derived CDR1 and CDR2 are MNHNY and SVGAGI (reference sequence). The CDR3 consists of 14 residues. With a J-beta primer mix and a sample-barcoded 5' primer, a second PCR ran roughly 7 to 11 cycles. TCRdb independently ran MiXCR on the 5' RACE reads; one entry per CDR3 protein. Among roughly 800,000 distinct CDR3 sequences, approximately 25% were seen once, and the ten largest hold 9.4%. These data also featured in a second study, about T cells of mothers and their children. That source reports: The donors comprised about 6 children and their three healthy Caucasian mothers.

The genes are TRBV6-6 and TRBJ2-5, with TRBD1 as a possible D gene (6 bases). The sample comprised blood. The receptor was isolated from a boy aged 5-17 years in good health. The CDR3 sequence: CASRPDRQQETQYF. Written as DNA, the CDR3 is TGTGCCAGCAGACCGGACAGACAACAAGAGACCCAGTACTTC.